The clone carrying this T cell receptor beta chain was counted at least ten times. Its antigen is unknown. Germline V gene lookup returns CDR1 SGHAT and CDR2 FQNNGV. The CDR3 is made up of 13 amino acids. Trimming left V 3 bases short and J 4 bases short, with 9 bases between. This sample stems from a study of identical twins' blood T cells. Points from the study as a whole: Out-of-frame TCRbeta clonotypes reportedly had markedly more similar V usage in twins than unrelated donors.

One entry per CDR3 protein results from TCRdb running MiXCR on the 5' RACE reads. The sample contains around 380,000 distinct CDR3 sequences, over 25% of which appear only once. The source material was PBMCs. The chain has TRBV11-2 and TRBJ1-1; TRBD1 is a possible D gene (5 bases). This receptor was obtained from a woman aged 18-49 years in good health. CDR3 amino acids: CASSLTEGTEAFF. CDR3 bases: TGTGCCAGCAGCTTGACAGAGGGCACTGAAGCTTTCTTT. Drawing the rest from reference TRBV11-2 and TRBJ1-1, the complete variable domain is EAGVAQSPRYKIIEKRQSVAFWCNPISGHATLYWYQQILGQGPKLLIQFQNNGVVDDSQLPKDRFSAERLKGVDSTLKIQPAKLEDSAVYLCASSLTEGTEAFFGQGTRLTVV.